This TCR beta chain was sequenced for a study of CXCR3-negative and CXCR3-positive naive CD8 T cells. Study-level background: A total of 110 million to 150 million TRB reads was generated, with about 1.5 +/- 0.3 million per library. Study findings and constraints: Cryopreservation partially lowered CXCR3 expression, so most assays used fresh PBMCs.

The authors prepared UMI-labeled TRB cDNA libraries by 5' RACE. With the 5' RACE reads reprocessed, TCRdb shows one record per CDR3 protein and no DNA. The sample data list around 40,000 distinct CDR3 sequences. With regard to this clonotype: Its antigen is unknown.

The germline V gene has CDR1 MNHEY and CDR2 SMNVEV (reference sequence). The CDR3 has 13 residues. The clonotype comes from a human donor in good health. Some clones in this sample may be carry-over from other donors' samples. The sequencing sample was made of memory CD8+ T cells from blood. The rearrangement uses TRBV27 and TRBJ2-4. CDR3 region: CASSLAGKNIQYF.